This is a list of T cell receptor beta chains from one sample in a study of cytomegalovirus exposure and HLA in healthy donors. Profiling relied on immunoSEQ multiplex PCR, and the TCRdb table lists in-frame clones only, not all of them. Of over 85,000 clones detected, around 80% appear once; the ten largest clones hold roughly 2.9%. The sample taken for sequencing was PBMCs. Every receptor here comes from a woman in her fifties or sixties in good health and CMV-seropositive. CDR3s include the opening cysteine and the closing phenylalanine or tryptophan. A D gene is named only where the DNA matches it firmly. Not all rows give a size; the values are once, few, many and, for expanded clones, a class.

CDR3	DNA	D	size	V	J
CASSPSSGSYEQYF	TGTGCCAGCAGTCCCTCTAGCGGTTCCTACGAGCAGTACTTC	TRBD2	-	TRBV6-5	TRBJ2-7
CASSLVEGSMVFF	TGCGCCAGCAGCTTGGTCGAGGGCTCAATGGTGTTTTTT	-	few	TRBV5-1	TRBJ1-4
CAISPGQGSYEQYF	TGTGCCATCAGTCCCGGACAGGGATCCTACGAGCAGTACTTC	TRBD1	-	TRBV10-3	TRBJ2-7
CASSFLRGVLGQPQHF	TGTGCCAGTAGTTTCCTTCGGGGGGTCCTCGGCCAGCCCCAGCATTTT	-	-	TRBV19	TRBJ1-5
CASNPSGRSHEQYF	TGTGCCAGCAACCCTAGCGGGAGATCCCACGAGCAGTACTTC	TRBD2	once	TRBV27	TRBJ2-7
CASGLTGNTEAFF	TGTGCTAGTGGTTTGACGGGGAACACTGAAGCTTTCTTT	-	-	TRBV12-5	TRBJ1-1
CASSQTRLAGSLFF	TGCGCCAGCAGCCAAACTCGACTAGCGGGATCACTGTTCTTC	TRBD2	-	TRBV4-1	TRBJ2-1
CASSFRTGPSSGANVLTF	TGTGCCAGCAGCTTCAGGACAGGCCCTAGCTCTGGGGCCAACGTCCTGACTTTC	TRBD1	-	TRBV5-4	TRBJ2-6
CASSLGDRTYEQYF	TGTGCCAGCAGCTTAGGGGACAGAACCTACGAGCAGTACTTC	-	once	TRBV13	TRBJ2-7
CASSPRGLSYNEQFF	TGTGCCAGCAGCCCCCGGGGACTTTCCTACAATGAGCAGTTCTTC	-	few	TRBV7-9	TRBJ2-1
CASSHSGRAVETQYF	TGTGCCAGCAGCCATAGCGGGAGGGCCGTAGAGACCCAGTACTTC	TRBD2	-	TRBV6-5	TRBJ2-5
CASSSYTGGAGGNQPQHF	TGTGCCAGCAGCTCCTACACAGGGGGAGCCGGGGGCAATCAGCCCCAGCATTTT	TRBD1	-	TRBV28	TRBJ1-5
CASSRGLAGVETQYF	TGTGCCAGCAGCCGAGGACTAGCGGGAGTGGAGACCCAGTACTTC	TRBD2	few	TRBV11-1	TRBJ2-5
CASRGGGTGNNYGYTF	TGTGCCAGCAGAGGTGGGGGGACAGGCAATAACTATGGCTACACCTTC	TRBD1	-	TRBV4-2	TRBJ1-2
CASNRLDETTDRQYF	TGTGCCAGCAACAGACTAGACGAAACAACAGATAGGCAGTATTTT	-	-	TRBV9	TRBJ2-3
CASNVPGGQGKAFF	TGTGCCAGCAATGTACCGGGGGGACAAGGGAAAGCTTTCTTT	-	-	TRBV6-5	TRBJ1-1
CASSQEARGYVPQHF	TGCGCCAGCAGCCAAGAAGCCAGGGGTTATGTGCCCCAGCATTTT	-	-	TRBV4-1	TRBJ1-5
CASSYYRNNQPQHF	TGTGCCAGCAGTTACTACAGGAACAATCAGCCCCAGCATTTT	-	-	TRBV6-6	TRBJ1-5
CASSEGLGLAGGGDTQYF	TGTGCCAGCAGTGAGGGGTTGGGGCTAGCGGGAGGGGGAGATACGCAGTATTTT	TRBD2	-	TRBV6-1	TRBJ2-3
CSVVSISSYNEQFF	TGCAGCGTTGTATCTATAAGCTCCTACAATGAGCAGTTCTTC	-	-	TRBV29-1	TRBJ2-1
CASTQGQVNTEAFF	TGTGCCAGTACCCAGGGACAGGTGAACACTGAAGCTTTCTTT	TRBD1	-	TRBV19	TRBJ1-1
CASSPQTGVVSPLHF	TGTGCCAGCAGCCCACAAACAGGGGTCGTTTCACCCCTCCACTTT	TRBD1	few	TRBV7-9	TRBJ1-6
CASSELEQGWGAFF	TGTGCCAGCAGTGAGTTAGAGCAGGGGTGGGGAGCTTTCTTT	-	few	TRBV2	TRBJ1-1
CASSPGSRVTEAFF	TGTGCCAGCTCACCGGGTAGCAGGGTCACTGAAGCTTTCTTT	-	-	TRBV18	TRBJ1-1
CASIPSGYNYGYTF	TGTGCCAGCATCCCAAGCGGTTATAACTATGGCTACACCTTC	-	-	TRBV28	TRBJ1-2
CASSLGGLAVNTGELFF	TGTGCCAGCAGCTTAGGAGGGCTAGCGGTTAACACCGGGGAGCTGTTTTTT	TRBD2	-	TRBV11-3	TRBJ2-2
CASRRQGNEQYF	TGTGCCAGCAGACGACAGGGGAACGAGCAGTACTTC	TRBD1	-	TRBV6-5	TRBJ2-7
CASSLERTNNEQFF	TGTGCCAGCAGCTTAGAAAGGACTAACAATGAGCAGTTCTTC	-	few	TRBV7-2	TRBJ2-1
CATHMGAGGNNEQFF	TGTGCCACACACATGGGGGCGGGAGGGAACAATGAGCAGTTCTTC	TRBD2	-	TRBV15	TRBJ2-1
CASSLTGVGSVGYTF	TGCGCCAGCAGCCTGACAGGGGTAGGTTCCGTCGGCTACACCTTC	TRBD1	-	TRBV5-1	TRBJ1-2
CASSQSWGTGSYNEQFF	TGTGCCAGCAGCCAATCTTGGGGGACAGGTTCCTACAATGAGCAGTTCTTC	TRBD1	-	TRBV14	TRBJ2-1
CAISGSNNEQFF	TGTGCCATCAGTGGGAGCAACAATGAGCAGTTCTTC	-	-	TRBV10-3	TRBJ2-1
CASSLQGPDGYTF	TGTGCCAGCAGCTTACAGGGGCCGGATGGCTACACCTTC	-	-	TRBV7-9	TRBJ1-2
CASSRDRGATNEKLFF	TGTGCCAGCAGCCGGGACAGGGGTGCAACTAATGAAAAACTGTTTTTT	TRBD1	-	TRBV5-8	TRBJ1-4
CASSRYEQYF	TGTGCCAGCAGCCGCTACGAGCAGTACTTC	-	-	TRBV28	TRBJ2-7
CASSLFQGVNEQFF	TGCGCCAGCAGCTTGTTCCAGGGGGTCAATGAGCAGTTCTTC	TRBD1	-	TRBV5-1	TRBJ2-1
CASSEIASKYEQYF	TGTGCCAGCAGTGAAATCGCTAGTAAATACGAGCAGTACTTC	-	once	TRBV25-1	TRBJ2-7
CASSRDRANEKLFF	TGTGCCAGCAGCCGGGACAGAGCTAATGAAAAACTGTTTTTT	TRBD1	-	TRBV6-5	TRBJ1-4
CATSRVSSGSYEQYF	TGTGCCACCAGCAGAGTCTCGAGCGGGAGCTACGAGCAGTACTTC	TRBD2	-	TRBV15	TRBJ2-7
CASSLGTARSTDTQYF	TGCGCCAGCAGCTTGGGGACTGCCCGGAGCACAGATACGCAGTATTTT	-	-	TRBV5-1	TRBJ2-3
CAINNRREIDTQYF	TGTGCCATCAATAATCGGCGGGAGATAGATACGCAGTATTTT	TRBD2	-	TRBV10-3	TRBJ2-3
CAHPAGEADTQYF	TGTGCTCACCCGGCGGGAGAAGCAGATACGCAGTATTTT	TRBD2	once	TRBV7-9	TRBJ2-3